What follows describes a single T cell receptor (beta chain). The source of the sample is a study of cytomegalovirus exposure and HLA in healthy donors. The V end was cut by 5 bases, the J end by 9 bases, with 14 bases between. The germline CDR1 and CDR2 sequences are MNHEY and SVGAGI. This CDR3 spans 13 amino acids. The table came from immunoSEQ multiplex PCR; TCRdb's copy has only in-frame clones and leaves some out. Seen here are about 130,000 clones, approximately 95% observed once, and the top ten hold less than 2%. This chain joins TRBV6-5 and TRBJ2-1; D might be TRBD1 (5 bases). The sequenced sample consisted of PBMCs. The receptor was derived from a man between 18 and 29 years old in good health and CMV-seronegative. The CDR3 DNA reads TGTGCCAGCAGTGACAGCGTCGACACTGAGCAGTTCTTC. Translated: CASSDSVDTEQFF.